These 14 T cell receptor beta chains originate from one sample sequenced in a study of Ad26.COV2.S vaccination and SARS-CoV-2 variants (dated by TCRdb to the early 2020s). The library was built by means of the immunoSEQ multiplex PCR assay. The immuneACCESS repertoire file appears here via TCRdb, limited to in-frame rearrangements. These files lack a portion of the clones; in checked studies, under half of the deficit traces to unresolved V genes, and the cause of the others is not known. Here the sample has more than 300,000 clones; about 87% occur a single time. Around 6.6% of the sample goes to the ten largest clones. The intended sense of this specimen's treatment or condition label: roughly 19 received Ad26.COV2.S at low or high dose, single or two shots; about 5 received placebo; per-sample allocation not given. For vaccine and placebo recipients, repertoires were sequenced using samples collected on day 63 after the first injection.

The sequences come from peripheral blood, collected in a trial of Ad26.COV2.S vaccine versus placebo. The receptors were sampled from a person between 18 and 65 years old who received the Ad26.COV2.S COVID-19 vaccine or a placebo.

This clone was observed a single time. The chain recombines TRBV30 with TRBJ2-2; the D gene is possibly TRBD1 (5 bases). The germline V gene encodes CDR1 GTSNPN and CDR2 SVGIG (reference sequence). V was pared by 6 bases and J by 1 base, with 9 bases between. The CDR3 spans 13 residues. CDR3 in amino acids: CACGRVNTGELFF. The CDR3 DNA is TGTGCCTGCGGCAGGGTGAACACCGGGGAGCTGTTTTTT.

The chain recombines TRBV21-1 with TRBJ1-5. TRBV21-1 is described as a pseudogene. This CDR3 comprises 14 residues. CDR3 loop: CASPLRVSNQPQHF. The CDR3, as DNA: TGTGCCAGCCCCCTTCGGGTCAGCAATCAGCCCCAGCATTTT.

V gene TRBV29-1 combines with J gene TRBJ1-2; 10 bases match TRBD1. Losses at the gene ends were 7 bases for V and 7 bases for J; bases not matched to a gene: 6. The CDR3 consists of 12 residues. From germline, CDR1 is SQVTM and CDR2 ANQGSEA. In nucleotides, the CDR3 is TGCAGCGCTGGGACAGGGGACGTTGGCTACACCTTC. Residues: CSAGTGDVGYTF.

The V call is TRBV19, the J call TRBJ1-5; TRBD1 matches at 8 bases. The germline V gene has CDR1 LNHDA and CDR2 SQIVND (reference sequence). The CDR3 length is 14 residues. V shed 7 bases, J shed 10 bases, and the junction held 12 bases outside the gene matches. The CDR3 reads CASIPDRVGGPQHF. The CDR3 coding sequence is TGTGCCAGTATTCCGGACAGGGTCGGAGGCCCCCAGCATTTT.

V gene TRBV28 combines with J gene TRBJ2-7, with 15 bases lining up with TRBD2. The germline V gene has CDR1 MDHEN and CDR2 SYDVKM. This CDR3 has 15 amino acids. Losses at the gene ends were 8 bases for V and 4 bases for J; bases not matched to a gene: 6. CDR3 in amino acids: CASGLAGGIIYEQYF. The CDR3 DNA follows: TGTGCCAGCGGACTAGCGGGAGGGATTATATACGAGCAGTACTTC.

V gene TRBV30 combines with J gene TRBJ1-6, with D perhaps TRBD1 (6 bases). V gave up 2 bases and J gave up 8 bases, with 13 bases separating them. The germline CDR1 and CDR2 sequences are GTSNPN and SVGIG (reference sequence). The CDR3 spans 14 residues. In DNA, the CDR3 is TGTGCCTGGAGTCTGGGGGCCAGTGATTCACCCCTCCACTTT. This gives the protein CAWSLGASDSPLHF.

This chain links TRBV9 with TRBJ1-4, with D perhaps TRBD1 (6 bases). Trimming took 1 base from V and 4 from J, leaving 14 bases between them. Germline CDR1 SGDLS, CDR2 YYNGEE. CDR3 length: 16 residues. The CDR3 loop is CASSVRGGAYNEKLFF. The CDR3, as DNA: TGTGCCAGCAGCGTAAGGGGGGGCGCATATAATGAAAAACTGTTTTTT.

The genes are TRBV3-1 (or the pseudogene TRBV3-2) and TRBJ2-1; 10 bases are a match to TRBD2. This CDR3 spans 14 amino acids. The V and J ends lost 0 bases and 15 bases, in that order; junction bases with no gene match: 8. Germline CDR1 and CDR2: LGHDT and YNNKEL (reference sequence). CDR3 DNA: TGTGCCAGCAGCCAAGAATCGCTAGCGGGAGTGACGTTCTTC. It is translated as CASSQESLAGVTFF.

On this clone itself: Given a much more abundant clone one base away, this may be a read error. This chain links TRBV7-3 with TRBJ2-2; D unresolved. Trimming left V 6 bases short and J 0 bases short, with 5 bases between. Germline-derived CDR1 and CDR2 are SGHTA and FQGTGA. This CDR3 is 13 amino acids long. DNA of the CDR3: TGTGCCAGCAGTTACACGAACACCGGGGAGCTGTTTTTT. It is translated as CASSYTNTGELFF.

J is TRBJ2-3 and V is TRBV27; D is unclear. The CDR3 consists of 13 residues. Deletions cut 7 bases from V and 2 bases from J, with 10 bases between. Germline assignment: CDR1 MNHEY and CDR2 SMNVEV (reference sequence). The CDR3 DNA sequence: TGTGCCAGCAAGTCGGCAGACACAGATACGCAGTATTTT. Translation: CASKSADTDTQYF.

The chain recombines TRBV7-3 with TRBJ2-7, with D possibly matching TRBD1 (5 bases). In germline, CDR1 is SGHTA, CDR2 FQGTGA. The V end lost 0 bases, the J end lost 3 bases, and 9 bases lay between the germline ends. This CDR3 region has 14 residues. Here the CDR3 reads CASSLTGRDYEQYF. The CDR3 DNA follows: TGTGCCAGCAGCTTAACGGGCAGGGACTACGAGCAGTACTTC.

The V gene is TRBV27, the J gene TRBJ1-2; D gene ambiguous. The CDR3 spans 13 residues. Trimming cost V 6 bases and J 3 bases, with 11 bases left between them. In germline, CDR1 is MNHEY, CDR2 SMNVEV (reference sequence). CDR3 protein: CASRPGWDYGYTF. CDR3 coding DNA: TGTGCCAGCAGGCCGGGTTGGGACTATGGCTACACCTTC.

The chain recombines TRBV11-2 with TRBJ1-2; a weak D match, TRBD1 (5 bases). The V gene's germline CDR1 is SGHAT and CDR2 FQNNGV. With 5 bases removed from V and 6 bases from J, the gap between germline ends came to 25 bases. The CDR3 has 17 residues. CDR3 residues: CASSPWAGNGIGDGYTF. In nucleotides, the CDR3 is TGTGCCAGCAGCCCATGGGCAGGGAATGGGATTGGGGATGGCTACACCTTC.

The rearrangement uses TRBV4-3 and TRBJ2-7, with a tentative D call TRBD2 (5 bases). The ends were cut back, 1 base at V and 2 bases at J, with 12 bases in the middle. The CDR3 spans 15 residues. CDR1 is LGHNA, CDR2 YSLEER, per germline. In DNA form, the CDR3 reads TGCGCCAGCAGCCAAGGAGAGGGTGAAGCCTACGAGCAGTACTTC. The encoded protein is CASSQGEGEAYEQYF.